The 2 T cell receptor beta chains below were found in one sample sequenced in a study of blood T cell repertoires in COVID-19. The assay was immunoSEQ multiplex PCR, and TCRdb's table has in-frame clones only and misses some. This table holds roughly 160,000 clones, 70% to 90% found once. The sequencing sample was made of peripheral blood. The receptors were gathered from a man aged 45-65 years who had recovered from COVID-19.

The CDR3 sequence: CASSLWAQAGAEAFF. The CDR3, as DNA: TGTGCCAGCAGTTTATGGGCCCAAGCAGGGGCTGAAGCTTTCTTT. The rearrangement joins TRBV27 to TRBJ1-1; D perhaps matches TRBD1 (6 bases). The V and J ends lost 1 base and 6 bases respectively, with 15 bases between them. This CDR3 has 15 residues. Germline V gene data show CDR1 as MNHEY and CDR2 as SMNVEV (reference sequence).

The count of this clone is one. The rearrangement uses TRBV18 and TRBJ2-3, with D hard to call. Germline lookup yields CDR1 KGHSH and CDR2 LQKENI. This CDR3 region has 15 residues. With 2 bases removed from V and 0 bases from J, the gap between germline ends came to 9 bases. CDR3 sequence: CASSPVETSTDTQYF. CDR3 DNA sequence: TGTGCCAGCTCACCAGTAGAGACTAGCACAGATACGCAGTATTTT.